Listed here is a single T cell receptor beta chain. Its cognate antigen is unknown. The sample is drawn from a study of immune evolution from preneoplasia to lung adenocarcinoma. In the study overall: HLA loss of heterozygosity: roughly 6.4% AIS, under 19% MIA, roughly 30% ADC, none AAH. General observations from the study: KRAS-mutant nodules had the highest T cell clonality.

Data came from immunoSEQ multiplex PCR; TCRdb stores just in-frame clones and leaves some out. This sample has 7,400 or so clones; 55% to 75% occur once, and the top ten carry approximately 10%. CDR3 length equals 15 residues. V was trimmed by 0 bases and J by 7 bases, leaving 16 bases between them. Germline values: CDR1 SGDLS, CDR2 YYNGEE. This sequence was found in an older donor with lung adenocarcinoma. Some clones in this sample may be carry-over from other donors' samples. The chain combines TRBV9 with TRBJ2-5, with D maybe TRBD2 (5 bases). What was sequenced was FFPE lung adenocarcinoma in situ tissue. The CDR3 spells CASSVAEGASATQYF. The CDR3, as DNA: TGTGCCAGCAGCGTAGCTGAGGGAGCCTCGGCGACCCAGTACTTC.